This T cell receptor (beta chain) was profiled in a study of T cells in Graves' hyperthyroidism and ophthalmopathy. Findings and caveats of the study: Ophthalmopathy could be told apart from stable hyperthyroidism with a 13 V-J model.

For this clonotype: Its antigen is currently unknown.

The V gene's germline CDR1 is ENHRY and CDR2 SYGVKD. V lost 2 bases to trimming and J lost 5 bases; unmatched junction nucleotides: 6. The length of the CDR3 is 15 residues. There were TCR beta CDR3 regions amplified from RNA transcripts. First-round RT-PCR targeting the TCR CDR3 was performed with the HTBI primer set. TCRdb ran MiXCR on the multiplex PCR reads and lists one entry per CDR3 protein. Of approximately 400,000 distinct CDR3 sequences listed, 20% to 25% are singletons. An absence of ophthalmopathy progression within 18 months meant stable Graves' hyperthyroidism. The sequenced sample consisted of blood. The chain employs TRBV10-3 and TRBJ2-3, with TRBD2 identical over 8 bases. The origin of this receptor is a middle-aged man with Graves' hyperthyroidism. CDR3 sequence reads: CAISEHGRGQDTQYF. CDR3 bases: TGTGCCATCAGTGAGCACGGGAGGGGACAAGATACGCAGTATTTT.